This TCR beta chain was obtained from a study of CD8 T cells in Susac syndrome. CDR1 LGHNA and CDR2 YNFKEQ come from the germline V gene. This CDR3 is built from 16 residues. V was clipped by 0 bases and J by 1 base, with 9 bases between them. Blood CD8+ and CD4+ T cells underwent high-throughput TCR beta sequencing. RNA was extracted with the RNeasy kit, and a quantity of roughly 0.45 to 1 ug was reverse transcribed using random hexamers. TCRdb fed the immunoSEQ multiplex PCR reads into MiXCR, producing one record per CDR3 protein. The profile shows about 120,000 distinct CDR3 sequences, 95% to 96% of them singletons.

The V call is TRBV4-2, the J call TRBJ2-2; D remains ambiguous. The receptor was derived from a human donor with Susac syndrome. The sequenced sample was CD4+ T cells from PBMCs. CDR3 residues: CASSQDQRLNTGELFF. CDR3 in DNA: TGTGCCAGCAGCCAAGATCAACGTCTGAACACCGGGGAGCTGTTTTTT.